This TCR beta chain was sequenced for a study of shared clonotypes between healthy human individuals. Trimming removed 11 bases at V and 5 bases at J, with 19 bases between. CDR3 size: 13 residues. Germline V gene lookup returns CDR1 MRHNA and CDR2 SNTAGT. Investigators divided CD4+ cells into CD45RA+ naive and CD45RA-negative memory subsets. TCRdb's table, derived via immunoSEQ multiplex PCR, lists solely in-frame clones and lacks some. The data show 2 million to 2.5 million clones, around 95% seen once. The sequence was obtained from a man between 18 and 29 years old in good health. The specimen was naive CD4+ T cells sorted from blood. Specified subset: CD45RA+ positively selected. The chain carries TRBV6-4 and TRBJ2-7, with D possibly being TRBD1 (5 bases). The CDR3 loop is CAQHKGKMDEQYF. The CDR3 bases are TGTGCCCAACATAAGGGGAAAATGGACGAGCAGTACTTC.